These 5 T cell receptor beta chains were all obtained from the same sample, sequenced in a study of molecular identifiers for immune sequencing clone quantification (dated 2018 in TCRdb). Receptors were amplified or captured by PCR. The sequencer was an Illumina HiSeq 4000. TCRdb redid the processing of the public reads, applying fastp at Q25 and MiXCR, and retained in-frame beta chains. Every distinct CDR3 protein forms one entry, paired with its most common genes and DNA. The sample records more than 450,000 distinct CDR3 sequences, about a fifth of which are singletons. Around 0.84% of the sample comes from the top ten. The sequenced sample consisted of naive CD8+ T cells from blood, with Jurkat cell RNA spiked in. The cell subset or site label here, explained by the study, means: FACS-sorted CD8+CD4-CCR7+CD45RA+ naive T cells. These receptors all come from a human donor in good health. Some libraries in this study had Jurkat cell RNA spiked in.

Many counts were recorded for this clonotype. The rearrangement uses TRBV7-2 and TRBJ1-1, with no clear D. This CDR3 has 14 amino acids. Germline CDR1 SGHTA, CDR2 FQGNSA. The ends were cut back, 5 bases at V and 4 bases at J, with 14 bases in the middle. CDR3 protein: CASSILPAVTEAFF. CDR3 nucleotides: TGTGCCAGCAGCATATTACCCGCCGTCACTGAAGCTTTCTTT.

This clonotype was seen only once. A much larger clone lies one base from this, so it may be a read error. The V call is TRBV2, the J call TRBJ2-7; possible D gene TRBD2, 6 bases. The CDR3 length is 12 residues. CDR1 is SNHLY and CDR2 is FYNNEI in the germline V gene. CDR3 coding DNA: TGTGCCAACCGGAGGGGAGCTTACGGGCAGTACTTC. It translates to CANRRGAYGQYF.

In the case of this clonotype: A much larger clone sits a single nucleotide away, making a read error possible. The chain joins TRBV20-1 to TRBJ2-7; perhaps TRBD1 as D (5 bases). Deletions cut 6 bases from V and 4 bases from J, with 19 bases between. The CDR3 extends over 14 amino acids. CDR1 is DFQATT and CDR2 is SNEGSKA in the germline V gene (reference sequence). The CDR3 spells CSANTPGKLYEQYF. The DNA for the CDR3 is TGCAGTGCCAATACCCCAGGGAAGCTTTACGAGCAGTACTTC.

The chain has TRBV7-9 and TRBJ2-1; 16 bases agree with TRBD2. Trimming cost V 1 base and J 6 bases; bases outside gene matches: 15. CDR3 size: 21 residues. Per germline, CDR1 SEHNR and CDR2 FQNEAQ (reference sequence). CDR3 nucleotide sequence: TGTGCCAGCAGCTTAGAGCGTACCCCGGGACTAGCGGGGGGGCTGAGCAATGAGCAGTTCTTC. It encodes CASSLERTPGLAGGLSNEQFF.

The sample holds many counts of this clonotype. The chain combines TRBV30 with TRBJ1-2; maybe TRBD1 (6 bases). This CDR3 comprises 13 residues. V lost 0 bases and J 4 bases, leaving 9 bases between the germline ends. Looked up from germline, CDR1 is GTSNPN and CDR2 is SVGIG (reference sequence). Here the CDR3 DNA reads TGTGCCTGGAGTGTACAGGGTGTCTATGGCTACACCTTC. Protein product: CAWSVQGVYGYTF. Supplemented by reference TRBV30 and TRBJ1-2, the full variable domain reads SQTIHQWPATLVQPVGSPLSLECTVEGTSNPNLYWYRQAAGRGLQLLFYSVGIGQISSEVPQNLSASRPQDRQFILSSKKLLLSDSGFYLCAWSVQGVYGYTFGSGTRLTVV.